This T cell receptor beta chain derives from a study of T cells in localized non-small cell lung cancer. Study observations and caveats: A median of 57 clones ranked among the top 100 in tumor appeared in adjacent lung. In uninvolved adjacent lung, T cell clonality reached its highest value, exceeding tumor.

Germline values: CDR1 MNHNS, CDR2 SASEGT. V was cut by 7 bases and J by 7 bases, with 13 bases left in between. The CDR3 covers 12 residues. For this clone: Its antigen is still unknown.

Profiled with immunoSEQ multiplex PCR; TCRdb holds only in-frame clones, not every one. Among tens of thousands of clones listed, 80% to 90% were seen once. This receptor was identified in a man aged 40 to 70 with stage I squamous cell lung carcinoma. The material was peripheral blood, obtained before any cancer treatment. V usage is TRBV6-1 and J usage is TRBJ1-2; D may be TRBD1 (6 bases). The CDR3 protein is CASNGAGVGYTF. The CDR3 bases are TGTGCCAGCAATGGGGCAGGGGTTGGCTACACCTTC.